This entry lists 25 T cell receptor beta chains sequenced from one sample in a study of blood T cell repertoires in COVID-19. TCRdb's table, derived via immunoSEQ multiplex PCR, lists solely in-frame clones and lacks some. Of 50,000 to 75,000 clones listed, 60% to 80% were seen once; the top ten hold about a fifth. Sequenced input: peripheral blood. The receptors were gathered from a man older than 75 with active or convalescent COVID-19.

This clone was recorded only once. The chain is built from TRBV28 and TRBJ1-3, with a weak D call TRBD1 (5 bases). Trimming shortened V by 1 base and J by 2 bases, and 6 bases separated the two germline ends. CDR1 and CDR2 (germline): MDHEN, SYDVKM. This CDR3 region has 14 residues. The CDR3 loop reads CASSLSGTGNTIYF. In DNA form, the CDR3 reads TGTGCCAGCAGTTTATCAGGGACTGGAAACACCATATATTTT.

CDR3 sequence: CASSLGQLNTEAFF. The CDR3 nucleotides read TGTGCCAGCAGCCTGGGACAGTTGAACACTGAAGCTTTCTTT. This chain uses TRBV6-2 or TRBV6-3 with TRBJ1-1; 7 bases fit TRBD1. The CDR3 extends over 14 amino acids. Losses at the gene ends were 6 bases for V and 0 bases for J; bases not matched to a gene: 4. Germline CDR1 and CDR2: MNHEY and SVGEGT.

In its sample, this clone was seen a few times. The CDR3 coding sequence is TGTGCCACCAGTGATTCCCCGGGACTAGCGGTGAGCTCCTACAATGAGCAGTTCTTC. It encodes CATSDSPGLAVSSYNEQFF. The rearrangement joins TRBV24-1 to TRBJ2-1; 11 bases fit TRBD2. Per the germline V gene, CDR1 is KGHDR and CDR2 is SFDVKD. V was pared by 2 bases and J by 0 bases, with 8 bases of the junction left unmatched. This CDR3 has 19 residues.

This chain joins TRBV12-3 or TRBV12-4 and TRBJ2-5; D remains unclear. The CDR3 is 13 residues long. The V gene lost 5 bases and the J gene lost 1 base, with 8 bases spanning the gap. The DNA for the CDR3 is TGTGCCAGCAGTCCCGGCGGCCAAGAGACCCAGTACTTC. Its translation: CASSPGGQETQYF.

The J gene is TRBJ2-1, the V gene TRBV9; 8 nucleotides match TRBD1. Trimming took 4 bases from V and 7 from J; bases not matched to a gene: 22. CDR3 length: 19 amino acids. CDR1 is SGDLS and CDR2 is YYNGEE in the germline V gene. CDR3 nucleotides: TGTGCCAGCAGCACCAGGGGGCTGGTGGGGCGGCAGGGAATGAATGAGCAGTTCTTC. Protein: CASSTRGLVGRQGMNEQFF.

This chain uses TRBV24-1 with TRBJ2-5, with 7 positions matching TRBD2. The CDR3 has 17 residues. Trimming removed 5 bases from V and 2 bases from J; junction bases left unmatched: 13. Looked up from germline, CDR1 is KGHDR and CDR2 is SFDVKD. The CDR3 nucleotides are TGTGCCACCAGTGCCGGGAGGTGGACTCCAACACAAGAGACCCAGTACTTC. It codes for CATSAGRWTPTQETQYF.

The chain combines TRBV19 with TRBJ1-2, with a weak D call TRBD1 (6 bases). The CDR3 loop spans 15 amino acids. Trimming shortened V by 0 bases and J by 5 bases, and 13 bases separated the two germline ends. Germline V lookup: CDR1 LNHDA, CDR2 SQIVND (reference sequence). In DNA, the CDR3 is TGTGCCAGTAGTATAGAAGGCAGACAGGCGTATGGCTACACCTTC. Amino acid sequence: CASSIEGRQAYGYTF.

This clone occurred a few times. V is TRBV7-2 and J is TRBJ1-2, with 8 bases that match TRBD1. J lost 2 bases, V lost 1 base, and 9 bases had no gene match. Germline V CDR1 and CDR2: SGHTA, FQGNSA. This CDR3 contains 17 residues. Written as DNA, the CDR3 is TGTGCCAGCAGCTTAGAGACAGGGGTTGGAGCAAACTATGGCTACACCTTC. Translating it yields CASSLETGVGANYGYTF.

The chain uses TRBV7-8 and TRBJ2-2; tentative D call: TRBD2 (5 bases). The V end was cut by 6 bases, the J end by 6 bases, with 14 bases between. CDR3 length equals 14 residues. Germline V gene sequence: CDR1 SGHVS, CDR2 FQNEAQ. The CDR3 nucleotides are TGTGCCAGCAGTCCCCGGGGAAAACCCGGGGAGCTGTTTTTT. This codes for CASSPRGKPGELFF.

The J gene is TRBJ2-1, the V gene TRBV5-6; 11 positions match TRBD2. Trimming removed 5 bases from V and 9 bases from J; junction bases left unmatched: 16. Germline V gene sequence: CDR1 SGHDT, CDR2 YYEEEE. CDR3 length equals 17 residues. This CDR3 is CASRLRGLAGGYGEQFF. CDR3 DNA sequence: TGTGCCAGCAGACTGAGGGGGCTAGCGGGAGGTTACGGTGAGCAGTTCTTC. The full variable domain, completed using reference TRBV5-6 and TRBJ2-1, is DAGVTQSPTHLIKTRGQQVTLRCSPKSGHDTVSWYQQALGQGPQFIFQYYEEEERQRGNFPDRFSGHQFPNYSSELNVNALLLGDSALYLCASRLRGLAGGYGEQFFGPGTRLTVL.

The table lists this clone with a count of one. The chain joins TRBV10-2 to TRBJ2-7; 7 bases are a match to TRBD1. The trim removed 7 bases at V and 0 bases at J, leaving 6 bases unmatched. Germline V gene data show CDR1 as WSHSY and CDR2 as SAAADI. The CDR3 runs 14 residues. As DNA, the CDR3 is TGCGCCAGCAACACACAGGGGTTCTCCTACGAGCAGTACTTC. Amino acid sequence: CASNTQGFSYEQYF.

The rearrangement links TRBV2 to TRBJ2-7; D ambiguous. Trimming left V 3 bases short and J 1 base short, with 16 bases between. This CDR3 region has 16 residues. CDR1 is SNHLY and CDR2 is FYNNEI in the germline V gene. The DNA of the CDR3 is TGTGCCAGCAGTGATTCTGTTGGGCTACATTCCTACGAGCAGTACTTC. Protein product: CASSDSVGLHSYEQYF.

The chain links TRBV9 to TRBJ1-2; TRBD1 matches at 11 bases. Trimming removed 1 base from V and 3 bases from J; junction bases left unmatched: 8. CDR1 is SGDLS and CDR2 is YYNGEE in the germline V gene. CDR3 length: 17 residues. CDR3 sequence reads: CASSVSTRDRGYYGYTF. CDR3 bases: TGTGCCAGCAGCGTATCGACCCGGGACAGGGGGTACTATGGCTACACCTTC.

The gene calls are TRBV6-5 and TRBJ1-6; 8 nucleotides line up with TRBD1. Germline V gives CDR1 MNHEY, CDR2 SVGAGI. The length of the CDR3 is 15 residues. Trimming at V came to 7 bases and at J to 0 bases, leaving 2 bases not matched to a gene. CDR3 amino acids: CASKGQGSYNSPLHF. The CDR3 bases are TGTGCCAGCAAAGGACAGGGCTCCTATAATTCACCCCTCCACTTT.

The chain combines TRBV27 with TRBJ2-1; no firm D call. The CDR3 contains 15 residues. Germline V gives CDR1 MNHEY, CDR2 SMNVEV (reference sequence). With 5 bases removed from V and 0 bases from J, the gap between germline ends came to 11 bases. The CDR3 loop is CASSAFIRSYNEQFF. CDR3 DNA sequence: TGTGCCAGCAGTGCGTTTATCCGCTCCTACAATGAGCAGTTCTTC.

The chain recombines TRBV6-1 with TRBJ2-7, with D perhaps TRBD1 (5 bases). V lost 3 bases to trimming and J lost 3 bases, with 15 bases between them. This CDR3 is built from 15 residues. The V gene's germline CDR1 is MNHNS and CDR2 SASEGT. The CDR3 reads CASSEQGDPFYEQYF. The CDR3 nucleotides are TGTGCCAGCAGTGAGCAGGGCGACCCTTTCTACGAGCAGTACTTC.

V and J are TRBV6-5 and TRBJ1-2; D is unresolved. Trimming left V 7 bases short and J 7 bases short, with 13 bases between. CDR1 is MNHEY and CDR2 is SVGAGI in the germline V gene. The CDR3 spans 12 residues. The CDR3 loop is CASTTGGFGYTF. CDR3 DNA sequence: TGTGCCAGCACTACGGGAGGGTTTGGCTACACCTTC.

This chain's CDR3 is CASNDRGLAEETQYF. CDR3 coding DNA: TGTGCCAGCAACGACAGGGGGCTAGCTGAAGAGACCCAGTACTTC. This sequence joins TRBV7-2 and TRBJ2-5, with 10 positions matching TRBD1. The J segment lost 3 bases and the V segment lost 7 bases, leaving 8 bases of the junction unmatched. Germline V gene data show CDR1 as SGHTA and CDR2 as FQGNSA. The CDR3 spans 15 residues.

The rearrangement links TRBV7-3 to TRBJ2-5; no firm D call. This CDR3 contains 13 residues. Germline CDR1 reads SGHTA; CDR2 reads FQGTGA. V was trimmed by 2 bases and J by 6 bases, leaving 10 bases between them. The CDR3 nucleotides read TGTGCCAGCAGCTTAGGAGATGAGCAGACCCAGTACTTC. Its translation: CASSLGDEQTQYF.

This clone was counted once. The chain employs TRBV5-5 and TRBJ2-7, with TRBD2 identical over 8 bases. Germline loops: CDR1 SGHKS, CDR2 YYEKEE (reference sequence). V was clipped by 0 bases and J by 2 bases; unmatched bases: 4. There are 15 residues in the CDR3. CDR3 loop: CASSLGLALTYEQYF. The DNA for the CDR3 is TGTGCCAGCAGCTTGGGACTAGCGCTTACCTACGAGCAGTACTTC.

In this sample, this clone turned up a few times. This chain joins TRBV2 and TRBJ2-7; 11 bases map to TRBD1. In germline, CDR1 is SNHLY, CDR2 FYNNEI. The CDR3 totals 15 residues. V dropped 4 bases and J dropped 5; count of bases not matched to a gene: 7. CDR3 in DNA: TGTGCCAGCAGTGGCGGGACAGGGGGTAGGAACGAGCAGTACTTC. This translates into CASSGGTGGRNEQYF.

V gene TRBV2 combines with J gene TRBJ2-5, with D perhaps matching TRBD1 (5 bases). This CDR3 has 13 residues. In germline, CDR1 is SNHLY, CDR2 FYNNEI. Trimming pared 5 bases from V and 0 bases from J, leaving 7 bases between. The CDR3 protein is CASSKQDQETQYF. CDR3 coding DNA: TGTGCCAGCAGTAAACAGGACCAAGAGACCCAGTACTTC. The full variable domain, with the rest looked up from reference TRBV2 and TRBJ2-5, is EPEVTQTPSHQVTQMGQEVILRCVPISNHLYFYWYRQILGQKVEFLVSFYNNEISEKSEIFDDQFSVERPDGSNFTLKIRSTKLEDSAMYFCASSKQDQETQYFGPGTRLLVL.

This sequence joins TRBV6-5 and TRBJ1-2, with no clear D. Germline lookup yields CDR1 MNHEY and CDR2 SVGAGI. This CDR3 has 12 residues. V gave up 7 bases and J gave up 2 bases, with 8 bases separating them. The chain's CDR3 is CASTDFNYGYTF. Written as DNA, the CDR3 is TGTGCCAGCACGGACTTCAACTATGGCTACACCTTC.

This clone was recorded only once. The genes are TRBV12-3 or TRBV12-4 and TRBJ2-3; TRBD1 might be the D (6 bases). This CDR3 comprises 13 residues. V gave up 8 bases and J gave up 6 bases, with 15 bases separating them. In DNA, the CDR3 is TGTGCCAGCCACAGGGCAAGGGTGGATACGCAGTATTTT. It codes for CASHRARVDTQYF.

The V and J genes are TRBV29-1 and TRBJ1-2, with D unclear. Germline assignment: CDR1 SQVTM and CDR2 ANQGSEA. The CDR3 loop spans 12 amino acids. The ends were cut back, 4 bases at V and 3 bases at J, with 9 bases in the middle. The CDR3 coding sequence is TGCAGCGTTGCCCCGGGGTACTATGGCTACACCTTC. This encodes CSVAPGYYGYTF.